This TCR beta chain came from a study of blood T cell repertoires in COVID-19. Profiling relied on immunoSEQ multiplex PCR, and the TCRdb table lists in-frame clones only, not all of them. The data contain fewer than 500,000 clones, 86% of them seen just once; the ten biggest clones take up around 1.4%. CDR3 size: 12 residues. Germline lookup yields CDR1 GTSNPN and CDR2 SVGIG (reference sequence). With 5 bases removed from V and 0 bases from J, the gap between germline ends came to 7 bases. The chain carries TRBV30 and TRBJ1-1; D is ambiguous. The sequenced material came from peripheral blood. This TCR came from a woman aged 25 to 45 with active or convalescent COVID-19. CDR3 sequence reads: CAWAAMNTEAFF. In DNA form, the CDR3 reads TGTGCCTGGGCCGCTATGAACACTGAAGCTTTCTTT.